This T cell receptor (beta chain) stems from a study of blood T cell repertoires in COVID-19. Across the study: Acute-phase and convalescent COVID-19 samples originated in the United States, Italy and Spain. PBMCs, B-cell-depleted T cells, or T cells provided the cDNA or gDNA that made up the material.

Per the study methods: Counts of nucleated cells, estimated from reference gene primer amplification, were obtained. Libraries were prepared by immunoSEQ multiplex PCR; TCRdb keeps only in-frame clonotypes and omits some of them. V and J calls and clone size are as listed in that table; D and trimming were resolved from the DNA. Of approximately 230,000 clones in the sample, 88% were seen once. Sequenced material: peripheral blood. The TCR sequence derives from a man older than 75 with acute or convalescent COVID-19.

CDR3 sequence: CASSQEVEVYGYTF. The CDR3 DNA follows: TGTGCCAGCAGCCAAGAGGTCGAGGTCTATGGCTACACCTTC. V and J are TRBV3-1 (or the pseudogene TRBV3-2) and TRBJ1-2; D is unclear. The CDR3 is made up of 14 amino acids. With 0 bases removed from V and 4 bases from J, the gap between germline ends came to 9 bases. Germline V CDR1 and CDR2: LGHDT, YNNKEL (reference sequence).